Listed below are T cell receptor beta chains from one sample, sequenced in a study of blood T cell repertoires in COVID-19. Using immunoSEQ multiplex PCR, the repertoire was profiled, and TCRdb retains in-frame clones only, with some absent. The table lists about 280,000 clones, roughly 91% of them singletons. The source material was peripheral blood. The receptors originated from a man aged 40-49 years with acute or convalescent COVID-19. Each CDR3 is given with its conserved first and last residue. The order of the fields is D gene, J gene, V gene, clone size, CDR3 protein, CDR3 DNA. D genes are given only for firm matches. The size of a clone is reported for some rows only, either as once, few or many, or as a class for expanded clones.

D gene: -; J gene: TRBJ2-7; V gene: TRBV5-6; clone size: once; CDR3 protein: CASSLSGSHEQYF; CDR3 DNA: TGTGCCAGCAGCTTGTCGGGGTCCCACGAGCAGTACTTC
D gene: TRBD1; J gene: TRBJ1-2; V gene: TRBV29-1; clone size: -; CDR3 protein: CSVEELGQSVLGGYTF; CDR3 DNA: TGCAGCGTTGAAGAGTTGGGACAGTCCGTTTTAGGTGGCTACACCTTC
D gene: -; J gene: TRBJ2-7; V gene: TRBV21-1; clone size: -; CDR3 protein: CASSKEGGEYEQYF; CDR3 DNA: TGTGCCAGCAGCAAAGAAGGGGGGGAGTACGAGCAGTACTTC
D gene: TRBD1; J gene: TRBJ1-5; V gene: TRBV24-1; clone size: -; CDR3 protein: CATSGAGQGQPQHF; CDR3 DNA: TGTGCCACCAGTGGGGCGGGACAGGGTCAGCCCCAGCATTTT
D gene: TRBD1; J gene: TRBJ1-5; V gene: TRBV4-2; clone size: -; CDR3 protein: CASSQGTGVGNQPQHF; CDR3 DNA: TGTGCCAGCAGCCAAGGGACAGGGGTCGGCAATCAGCCCCAGCATTTT
D gene: -; J gene: TRBJ2-1; V gene: TRBV2; clone size: -; CDR3 protein: CASSEALWAYNNEQFF; CDR3 DNA: TGTGCCAGCAGTGAAGCGCTTTGGGCATACAACAATGAGCAGTTCTTC
D gene: TRBD1; J gene: TRBJ1-2; V gene: TRBV19; clone size: -; CDR3 protein: CASTRKPGQPIVNYGYTF; CDR3 DNA: TGTGCCAGTACCCGCAAACCGGGACAGCCTATCGTTAACTATGGCTACACCTTC
D gene: TRBD1; J gene: TRBJ1-5; V gene: TRBV19; clone size: -; CDR3 protein: CASSIQGARGNQPQHF; CDR3 DNA: TGTGCCAGTAGTATTCAGGGGGCAAGGGGCAATCAGCCCCAGCATTTT
D gene: -; J gene: TRBJ2-2; V gene: TRBV5-1; clone size: -; CDR3 protein: CASSPQSGTGELFF; CDR3 DNA: TGCGCCAGCAGCCCCCAATCAGGGACCGGGGAGCTGTTTTTT
D gene: TRBD1; J gene: TRBJ1-1; V gene: TRBV29-1; clone size: -; CDR3 protein: CSAGGTGNTEAFF; CDR3 DNA: TGCAGCGCTGGCGGGACAGGGAACACTGAAGCTTTCTTT
D gene: -; J gene: TRBJ1-2; V gene: TRBV15; clone size: -; CDR3 protein: CATSRLGGGYTF; CDR3 DNA: TGTGCCACCTCCAGGTTAGGAGGCGGCTACACCTTC
D gene: -; J gene: TRBJ2-6; V gene: TRBV10-3; clone size: -; CDR3 protein: CAISGGLNSGANVLTF; CDR3 DNA: TGTGCCATCAGCGGGGGTCTTAACTCTGGGGCCAACGTCCTGACTTTC
D gene: TRBD1; J gene: TRBJ2-1; V gene: TRBV10-3; clone size: -; CDR3 protein: CAIQGDTGPYNEQFF; CDR3 DNA: TGTGCCATCCAGGGGGACACGGGCCCCTACAATGAGCAGTTCTTC
D gene: -; J gene: TRBJ1-2; V gene: TRBV25-1; clone size: -; CDR3 protein: CASSDPGGGYTF; CDR3 DNA: TGTGCCAGCAGTGACCCAGGAGGTGGCTACACCTTC
D gene: -; J gene: TRBJ2-2; V gene: TRBV29-1; clone size: -; CDR3 protein: CSLRDSNTGELFF; CDR3 DNA: TGCAGCCTCCGGGACTCGAACACCGGGGAGCTGTTTTTT
D gene: -; J gene: TRBJ1-6; V gene: TRBV5-5; clone size: -; CDR3 protein: CASSRRSGENSPLHF; CDR3 DNA: TGTGCCAGCAGCCGCCGGTCAGGGGAAAATTCACCCCTCCACTTT
D gene: TRBD1; J gene: TRBJ2-7; V gene: TRBV19; clone size: -; CDR3 protein: CASSFGQGYEQYF; CDR3 DNA: TGTGCCAGTAGTTTCGGACAGGGGTACGAGCAGTACTTC
D gene: TRBD1; J gene: TRBJ2-7; V gene: TRBV5-1; clone size: -; CDR3 protein: CASSLDGQGNAQYF; CDR3 DNA: TGCGCCAGCAGCTTGGATGGACAGGGAAATGCGCAGTACTTC
D gene: -; J gene: TRBJ1-3; V gene: TRBV2; clone size: -; CDR3 protein: CASRVRISGNTIYF; CDR3 DNA: TGTGCCAGCAGGGTCAGGATCTCTGGAAACACCATATATTTT
D gene: -; J gene: TRBJ2-7; V gene: TRBV2; clone size: -; CDR3 protein: CASSGLSGGREQYF; CDR3 DNA: TGTGCCAGCAGTGGACTCTCTGGGGGCAGGGAGCAGTACTTC
D gene: TRBD2; J gene: TRBJ2-7; V gene: TRBV6-2/TRBV6-3; clone size: -; CDR3 protein: CASSSPSGSQTVWDEQYF; CDR3 DNA: TGTGCCAGCAGTTCACCTAGCGGGAGTCAAACGGTGTGGGACGAGCAGTACTTC
D gene: -; J gene: TRBJ2-2; V gene: TRBV7-9; clone size: -; CDR3 protein: CASSFRETGELFF; CDR3 DNA: TGTGCCAGCAGCTTCAGGGAAACCGGGGAGCTGTTTTTT
D gene: -; J gene: TRBJ1-2; V gene: TRBV10-3; clone size: -; CDR3 protein: CAIRGLAGALNYGYTF; CDR3 DNA: TGTGCCATCAGGGGGTTAGCGGGGGCCCTAAACTATGGCTACACCTTC
D gene: -; J gene: TRBJ1-6; V gene: TRBV9; clone size: -; CDR3 protein: CASSAIQGVGSPLHF; CDR3 DNA: TGTGCCAGCAGCGCCATACAGGGTGTGGGCTCACCCCTCCACTTT
D gene: -; J gene: TRBJ1-3; V gene: TRBV4-2; clone size: -; CDR3 protein: CASSQRASGNTIYF; CDR3 DNA: TGTGCCAGCAGCCAGAGGGCCTCTGGAAACACCATATATTTT
D gene: TRBD1; J gene: TRBJ1-1; V gene: TRBV3-1/TRBV3-2; clone size: -; CDR3 protein: CASSQGTGRAFF; CDR3 DNA: TGTGCCAGCAGCCAAGGGACAGGCCGGGCTTTCTTT
D gene: TRBD1; J gene: TRBJ1-2; V gene: TRBV6-5; clone size: -; CDR3 protein: CASRDRGYGYTF; CDR3 DNA: TGTGCCAGCAGAGACAGGGGCTATGGCTACACCTTC
D gene: TRBD1; J gene: TRBJ1-1; V gene: TRBV11-2; clone size: few; CDR3 protein: CASISGQGNEAFF; CDR3 DNA: TGTGCCAGCATTTCGGGACAGGGTAATGAAGCTTTCTTT
D gene: -; J gene: TRBJ1-1; V gene: TRBV5-1; clone size: -; CDR3 protein: CASSIGQYTEAFF; CDR3 DNA: TGCGCCAGCAGCATCGGACAGTACACTGAAGCTTTCTTT
D gene: TRBD1; J gene: TRBJ1-2; V gene: TRBV12-5; clone size: -; CDR3 protein: CASGFGQGEGYTF; CDR3 DNA: TGTGCTAGTGGTTTCGGACAGGGGGAGGGCTACACCTTC
D gene: -; J gene: TRBJ1-1; V gene: TRBV20-1; clone size: -; CDR3 protein: CSASTAGSAFF; CDR3 DNA: TGCAGTGCTTCGACTGCCGGGTCGGCTTTCTTT
D gene: TRBD2; J gene: TRBJ2-7; V gene: TRBV2; clone size: -; CDR3 protein: CASSDPLWEGQVRYEQYF; CDR3 DNA: TGTGCCAGCAGTGACCCCCTTTGGGAGGGCCAGGTTCGGTACGAGCAGTACTTC
D gene: TRBD2; J gene: TRBJ2-3; V gene: TRBV11-2; clone size: -; CDR3 protein: CASSSGVGRGGTYTQYF; CDR3 DNA: TGTGCCAGCAGCTCCGGCGTGGGGCGGGGGGGCACATATACGCAGTATTTT
D gene: -; J gene: TRBJ1-5; V gene: TRBV30; clone size: -; CDR3 protein: CAWTPRADQPQHF; CDR3 DNA: TGTGCCTGGACACCCAGGGCCGATCAGCCCCAGCATTTT
D gene: -; J gene: TRBJ1-6; V gene: TRBV12-5; clone size: -; CDR3 protein: CASGLGIGGGSPLHF; CDR3 DNA: TGTGCTAGTGGTTTGGGGATCGGAGGCGGGTCACCCCTCCACTTT
D gene: -; J gene: TRBJ1-1; V gene: TRBV2; clone size: -; CDR3 protein: CASSEDRSRNTEAFF; CDR3 DNA: TGTGCCAGCAGTGAAGATAGGTCTAGGAACACTGAAGCTTTCTTT
D gene: -; J gene: TRBJ1-5; V gene: TRBV5-6; clone size: -; CDR3 protein: CASSSERTGQPQHF; CDR3 DNA: TGTGCCAGCAGCTCGGAGCGGACGGGTCAGCCCCAGCATTTT
D gene: -; J gene: TRBJ2-5; V gene: TRBV30; clone size: once; CDR3 protein: CAWSVWPGETQYF; CDR3 DNA: TGTGCCTGGAGTGTATGGCCGGGGGAGACCCAGTACTTC
D gene: TRBD1; J gene: TRBJ2-7; V gene: TRBV5-1; clone size: -; CDR3 protein: CASSLATGDYYEQYF; CDR3 DNA: TGCGCCAGCAGCTTGGCGACAGGGGATTACTACGAGCAGTACTTC
D gene: TRBD1; J gene: TRBJ2-7; V gene: TRBV5-6; clone size: -; CDR3 protein: CASSFGTGFLGEQYF; CDR3 DNA: TGTGCCAGCAGCTTCGGGACAGGGTTCCTTGGGGAGCAGTACTTC